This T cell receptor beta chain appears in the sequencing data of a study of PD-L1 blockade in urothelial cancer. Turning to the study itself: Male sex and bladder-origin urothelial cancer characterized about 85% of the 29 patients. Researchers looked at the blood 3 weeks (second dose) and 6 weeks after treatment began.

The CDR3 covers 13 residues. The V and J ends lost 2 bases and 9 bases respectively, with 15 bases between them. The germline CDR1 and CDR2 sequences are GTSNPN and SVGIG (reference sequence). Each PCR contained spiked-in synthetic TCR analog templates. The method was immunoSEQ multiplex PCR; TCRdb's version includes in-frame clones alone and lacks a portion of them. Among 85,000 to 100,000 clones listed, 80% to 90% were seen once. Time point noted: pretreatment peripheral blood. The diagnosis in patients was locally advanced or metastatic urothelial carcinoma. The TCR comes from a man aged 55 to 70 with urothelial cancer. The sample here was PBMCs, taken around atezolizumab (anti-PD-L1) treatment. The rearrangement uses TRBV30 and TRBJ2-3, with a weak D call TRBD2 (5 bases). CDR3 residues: CAWSQTAAPTQYF. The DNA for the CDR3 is TGTGCCTGGAGTCAAACAGCGGCCCCGACGCAGTATTTT.